This T cell receptor beta chain was sequenced during a study of cytomegalovirus exposure and HLA in healthy donors. About this clone itself: Antigen specificity is unknown.

Assay used: immunoSEQ multiplex PCR; TCRdb lists only in-frame clones, some missing. The sample contains roughly 270,000 clones, over 75% of which appear only once. The study's findings and limits: Most TCR sequences showed up rarely, but some public TCRs showed up in many donors. In vitro checks showed that a few CMV-associated chains really do target CMV antigens. Reportedly, cytomegalovirus status was diagnosed with high sensitivity and specificity.

The germline gives CDR1 MNHEY, CDR2 SVGAGI. V dropped 2 bases and J dropped 5 bases, with 3 bases sitting between them. The CDR3 sequence is 11 residues long. The sequence came from a woman younger than 35 in good health and CMV-seronegative. This chain joins TRBV6-5 and TRBJ1-1; D ambiguous. Sequencing input: PBMCs. The CDR3 nucleotides are TGTGCCAGCAGTTACGAGACTGAAGCTTTCTTT. This gives the protein CASSYETEAFF.